One sample yielded the 32 T cell receptor beta chains listed below, sequenced in a study of T cells in Graves' hyperthyroidism and ophthalmopathy. Researchers amplified the TCR beta CDR3 regions from RNA transcripts. The HTBI primer set served for first-round RT-PCR of the TCR CDR3. From the multiplex PCR reads, TCRdb called clonotypes with MiXCR, one entry per CDR3 protein. Seen here are some 460,000 distinct CDR3 sequences, more than 15% observed once, and the top ten hold almost 8%. The source material was blood. These receptors were taken from a woman aged 18-29 years with Graves' hyperthyroidism.

The chain couples TRBV25-1 to TRBJ2-1; D may be TRBD2 (7 bases). In germline, CDR1 is MGHDK, CDR2 SYGVNS. The ends were cut back, 4 bases at V and 8 bases at J, with 15 bases in the middle. CDR3 size: 14 residues. CDR3 residues: CASSVREGVDEQFF. The CDR3 coding sequence is TGTGCCAGCAGTGTTAGGGAGGGGGTGGATGAGCAGTTCTTC.

The chain combines TRBV19 with TRBJ1-1; D gene ambiguous. This CDR3 is 13 amino acids long. Trimming shortened V by 7 bases and J by 4 bases, and 13 bases separated the two germline ends. CDR1 is LNHDA, CDR2 SQIVND, per germline (reference sequence). The CDR3 region has the DNA TGTGCCAGTACCCGGCGACGGGGCACTGAAGCTTTCTTT. Its protein product is CASTRRRGTEAFF.

This clonotype occurred many times. This chain links TRBV6-1 with TRBJ2-7, with 8 bases fitting TRBD1. V lost 3 bases and J lost 7; bases outside the gene matches: 20. CDR3 length equals 18 residues. Germline lookup yields CDR1 MNHNS and CDR2 SASEGT. DNA for the CDR3: TGTGCCAGCAGTGACGGCCGATACCGGGACAGGTCACCCCTGGAGCAGTACTTC. Protein sequence: CASSDGRYRDRSPLEQYF.

In its sample, this clonotype was seen many times. The rearrangement links TRBV20-1 to TRBJ2-7, with D hard to call. The ends were cut back, 1 base at V and 2 bases at J, with 9 bases in the middle. This CDR3 has 13 residues. The germline V gene has CDR1 DFQATT and CDR2 SNEGSKA (reference sequence). CDR3 in DNA: TGCAGTGCTAGAGGGGCCAGTACCTACGAGCAGTACTTC. The encoded protein is CSARGASTYEQYF.

Worth noting for this clonotype: A much larger clone differs from this one at a single base, so this may be a read error. The V and J genes are TRBV5-1 and TRBJ2-2; no clear D. This CDR3 is 15 amino acids long. CDR1 SGHRS and CDR2 YFSETQ come from the germline V gene. Trimming left V 0 bases short and J 0 bases short, with 6 bases between. The CDR3: CASSLALSNTGELFF. As DNA, the CDR3 is TGCGCCAGCAGCTTGGCGCTATCGAACACCGGGGAGCTGTTTTTT.

With regard to this clonotype: At one end, the junction sequence differs from germline, possibly due to a read error. This chain joins TRBV5-6 and TRBJ2-1, with D perhaps matching TRBD2 (5 bases). Per the germline V gene, CDR1 is SGHDT and CDR2 is YYEEEE. This CDR3 is built from 13 residues. This CDR3 reads CAGSLGRYNEQFF. The CDR3 nucleotides read TGTGCCGGCAGCTTGGGGAGATACAATGAGCAGTTCTTC.

This clonotype was seen ten or more times. The chain is built from TRBV20-1 and TRBJ2-5; TRBD1 agrees at 9 bases. With V trimmed by 4 bases and J by 5 bases, 11 bases remained unmatched. The CDR3 sequence is 15 residues long. Germline V CDR1 and CDR2: DFQATT, SNEGSKA (reference sequence). The CDR3 reads CSATKTTGGDETQYF. Here the CDR3 DNA reads TGCAGTGCTACCAAAACAACAGGGGGCGACGAGACCCAGTACTTC.

This clonotype was picked up many times. This chain links TRBV7-9 with TRBJ2-5, with D possibly being TRBD1 or TRBD2 (5 bases each). CDR1 is SEHNR, CDR2 FQNEAQ, per germline (reference sequence). The CDR3 loop spans 13 amino acids. V was pared by 8 bases and J by 6 bases, with 16 bases between. CDR3 sequence (DNA): TGTGCCAGCTCCACAGGCTCGGGAAAGACCCAGTACTTC. Translating gives CASSTGSGKTQYF.

This clonotype was picked up many times. This rearrangement joins TRBV11-2 to TRBJ1-1; D is possibly TRBD1 (5 bases). Between the trimmed V and J ends, which lost 5 bases and 1 base, there was a span of 14 bases. The CDR3 is made up of 15 amino acids. CDR1 and CDR2 from the germline V gene are SGHAT and FQNNGV. The DNA of the CDR3 is TGTGCCAGCAGCGCCCGGCGGACACCGAACACTGAAGCTTTCTTT. Residues: CASSARRTPNTEAFF.

This clonotype has ten or more counts. The rearrangement joins TRBV6-2 or TRBV6-3 to TRBJ1-5; D is unclear. The CDR3 has 14 residues. Between the trimmed V and J ends, which lost 5 bases and 10 bases, there was a span of 18 bases. Germline CDR1 is MNHEY and CDR2 is SVGEGT. The CDR3 sequence: CASSPHRTAEPQHF. The CDR3 region has the DNA TGTGCCAGCAGTCCTCATAGGACCGCAGAACCCCAGCATTTT.

The sample holds many counts of this clonotype. V usage is TRBV3-1 and J usage is TRBJ1-1; perhaps TRBD1 as D (5 bases). The CDR3 length is 15 residues. Germline loops: CDR1 LGHDT, CDR2 YNNKEL (reference sequence). V lost 1 base, J lost 1 base, and 10 bases lay in between. The CDR3: CASSQVAGRNTEAFF. CDR3 nucleotides: TGTGCCAGCAGCCAAGTCGCAGGGAGGAACACTGAAGCTTTCTTT.

The table lists this clonotype with many counts. This sequence joins TRBV30 and TRBJ2-1; D is unclear. The germline V gene has CDR1 GTSNPN and CDR2 SVGIG (reference sequence). Trimming shortened V by 4 bases and J by 10 bases, and 11 bases separated the two germline ends. CDR3 size: 11 residues. The CDR3 is CAWKLLGEQFF. The CDR3 DNA follows: TGTGCCTGGAAATTGTTAGGCGAGCAGTTCTTC.

This clonotype has at least ten counts. The CDR3 sequence is CASSLTRLNQPQHF. The CDR3 DNA reads as TGTGCCAGCAGCTTAACGCGGTTGAATCAGCCCCAGCATTTT. The rearrangement uses TRBV7-2 and TRBJ1-5; D call uncertain. The germline gives CDR1 SGHTA, CDR2 FQGNSA. The V and J ends lost 2 bases and 4 bases respectively, with 9 bases between them. This CDR3 contains 14 residues. The whole variable domain, remainder taken from reference TRBV7-2 and TRBJ1-5, is GAGVSQSPSNKVTEKGKDVELRCDPISGHTALYWYRQSLGQGLEFLIYFQGNSAPDKSGLPSDRFSAERTGGSVSTLTIQRTQQEDSAVYLCASSLTRLNQPQHFGDGTRLSIL.

The rearrangement uses TRBV10-1 and TRBJ1-1; 10 nucleotides match TRBD1. Germline CDR1 reads WNHNN; CDR2 reads SYGVQD (reference sequence). Trimming cost V 1 base and J 11 bases; bases outside gene matches: 7. This CDR3 is built from 14 residues. As DNA, the CDR3 is TGCGCCAGCAGTGAGTACCCGGGACAGGGGACGGCTTTCTTT. This gives the protein CASSEYPGQGTAFF.

This clonotype was recorded at least ten times. The chain links TRBV28 to TRBJ1-3; 7 bases fit TRBD1. There are 16 residues in the CDR3. The germline V gene encodes CDR1 MDHEN and CDR2 SYDVKM. Unmatched junction bases numbered 7, after V lost 5 bases and J lost 0 bases. The CDR3 region is CASSPSGQLSGNTIYF. The CDR3 nucleotides read TGTGCCAGCAGTCCTTCGGGACAGCTCTCTGGAAACACCATATATTTT. Based on the CDR3 plus reference TRBV28 and TRBJ1-3, the full variable domain is DVKVTQSSRYLVKRTGEKVFLECVQDMDHENMFWYRQDPGLGLRLIYFSYDVKMKEKGDIPEGYSVSREKKERFSLILESASTNQTSMYLCASSPSGQLSGNTIYFGEGSWLTVV.

At least ten counts were recorded for this clonotype. The V call is TRBV7-8, the J call TRBJ2-7; D uncertain. V lost 0 bases and J 5 bases, leaving 20 bases between the germline ends. Germline-derived CDR1 and CDR2 are SGHVS and FQNEAQ. The CDR3 contains 17 residues. The CDR3 DNA is TGTGCCAGCAGCTTAGCGAGACCAGTCCCTGGGTGGGACGAGCAGTACTTC. Translation: CASSLARPVPGWDEQYF.

This clonotype was found many times. The chain combines TRBV24-1 with TRBJ1-2, with 8 bases matching TRBD1. Losses at the gene ends were 3 bases for V and 2 bases for J; bases not matched to a gene: 1. The CDR3 has 14 amino acids. The germline CDR1 and CDR2 sequences are KGHDR and SFDVKD. CDR3 residues: CATSDDRGNYGYTF. The CDR3 coding sequence is TGTGCCACCAGTGATGACAGGGGAAACTATGGCTACACCTTC.

This clonotype was seen repeatedly, ten times or more. The J gene is TRBJ2-6, the V gene TRBV2; D is unclear. Trimming left V 6 bases short and J 0 bases short, with 6 bases between. This CDR3 is 14 amino acids long. CDR1 and CDR2 (germline): SNHLY, FYNNEI. CDR3 DNA sequence: TGTGCCAGCAGGGTCTCCTCTGGGGCCAACGTCCTGACTTTC. It is translated as CASRVSSGANVLTF.

To note about this clonotype: Sequence at one end of the junction differs from germline and may be a read error. The chain recombines TRBV7-9 with TRBJ1-5; TRBD1 aligns across 8 bases. Germline CDR1 SEHNR, CDR2 FQNEAQ (reference sequence). CDR3 length: 18 residues. CDR3 DNA sequence: TGTGCCAGCGGCTTAGGTGGCAGGGGGCTGAAGGGAAATCAGCCCCAGCATTTT. Its translation is CASGLGGRGLKGNQPQHF.

The V and J genes are TRBV19 and TRBJ2-7; weak D call: TRBD2 (6 bases). Germline V gene data show CDR1 as LNHDA and CDR2 as SQIVND (reference sequence). The CDR3 contains 13 residues. Trimming left V 6 bases short and J 5 bases short, with 14 bases between. This CDR3 is CASSPGEYNEQYF. The DNA of the CDR3 is TGTGCCAGTAGCCCGGGGGAGTATAACGAGCAGTACTTC.

Of note for this clonotype: A read error may explain this, as a much larger clone is one base away. The chain combines TRBV5-4 with TRBJ2-3; 11 bases agree with TRBD2. The CDR3 runs 15 residues. The germline gives CDR1 SGHNT, CDR2 YYREEE (reference sequence). With V trimmed by 4 bases and J by 2 bases, 3 bases remained unmatched. The CDR3 nucleotides are TGTGCCAGCAGCACGGGACTAGCGGACACAGATACGCAGTATTTT. It codes for CASSTGLADTDTQYF.

This clonotype has at least ten counts. The CDR3 bases are TGTGCCAGCAGCACGCTACAAGGACTAGCGGTCCAAGAGACCCAGTACTTC. Translation: CASSTLQGLAVQETQYF. This rearrangement joins TRBV6-2 or TRBV6-3 to TRBJ2-5; 10 bases line up with TRBD2. Trimming removed 6 bases from V and 1 base from J; junction bases left unmatched: 11. Germline V gene lookup returns CDR1 MNHEY and CDR2 SVGEGT. CDR3 length: 17 residues.

The chain uses TRBV9 and TRBJ1-6; tentative D call: TRBD1 (6 bases). This CDR3 spans 15 amino acids. V shed 4 bases and J shed 9 bases, with 17 bases lying between them. Germline CDR1 and CDR2: SGDLS and YYNGEE. For the CDR3, the DNA is TGTGCCAGCAGCTCTTCCCCTCTGGGGGCTTCACCCCTCCACTTT. Translating it yields CASSSSPLGASPLHF.

This clonotype was counted ten times or more. This chain connects TRBV12-3 or TRBV12-4 to TRBJ2-3; D is unresolved. CDR3 length: 12 residues. V was pared by 3 bases and J by 2 bases, with 3 bases between. Here the CDR3 reads CASSLYTDTQYF. The CDR3 DNA reads TGTGCCAGCAGTTTGTACACAGATACGCAGTATTTT.

This clonotype occurred once. Being one base from a much bigger clone, this may be a read error. The gene calls are TRBV28 and TRBJ1-2, with unresolved D. Germline CDR1 reads MDHEN; CDR2 reads SYDVKM. This CDR3 spans 14 amino acids. The CDR3 DNA follows: TGTGCCAGCAGTTTCGCGGACCTTAACCATGGCTACACCTTC. Amino acid sequence: CASSFADLNHGYTF.

This clonotype was counted many times. This chain uses TRBV6-1 with TRBJ1-2, with 8 bases identical to TRBD1. Germline V lookup: CDR1 MNHNS, CDR2 SASEGT. The CDR3 contains 14 residues. J lost 3 bases, V lost 6 bases, and 6 bases had no gene match. CDR3 protein: CASRKTGGYYGYTF. The CDR3 DNA reads as TGTGCCAGCAGAAAAACAGGGGGTTACTATGGCTACACCTTC.

This clonotype has a count of ten or more. The chain joins TRBV5-5 to TRBJ2-3; D unresolved. Germline-derived CDR1 and CDR2 are SGHKS and YYEKEE (reference sequence). The CDR3 sequence is 15 residues long. With 4 bases removed from V and 2 bases from J, the gap between germline ends came to 14 bases. The CDR3 region is CASSLNPADTDTQYF. CDR3 bases: TGTGCCAGCAGCCTAAATCCGGCAGACACAGATACGCAGTATTTT.

This chain connects TRBV7-9 to TRBJ2-3, with D possibly being TRBD1 or TRBD2 (6 bases each). The V and J ends lost 4 bases and 2 bases respectively, with 13 bases between them. CDR3 length equals 15 residues. Germline loops: CDR1 SEHNR, CDR2 FQNEAQ (reference sequence). The CDR3 here is CASSSLGGPTDTQYF. CDR3 nucleotide sequence: TGTGCCAGCAGCTCCCTGGGGGGCCCCACAGATACGCAGTATTTT. Combining the CDR3 with reference TRBV7-9 and TRBJ2-3 gives the whole variable domain DTGVSQNPRHKITKRGQNVTFRCDPISEHNRLYWYRQTLGQGPEFLTYFQNEAQLEKSRLLSDRFSAERPKGSFSTLEIQRTEQGDSAMYLCASSSLGGPTDTQYFGPGTRLTVL.

This clonotype was found many times. The V and J genes are TRBV10-3 and TRBJ1-1; no definite D call. The CDR3 extends over 14 amino acids. Germline V gene data show CDR1 as ENHRY and CDR2 as SYGVKD. The ends were cut back, 2 bases at V and 3 bases at J, with 10 bases in the middle. The DNA of the CDR3 is TGTGCCATCAGTGAGCCGCGGGGATACACTGAAGCTTTCTTT. Translated, it gives CAISEPRGYTEAFF.

Many counts were recorded for this clonotype. The gene calls are TRBV7-8 and TRBJ1-2; unclear D gene. V lost 2 bases and J 3 bases, leaving 10 bases between the germline ends. The CDR3 runs 14 residues. Germline V gene sequence: CDR1 SGHVS, CDR2 FQNEAQ. The CDR3 here is CASSLTGIDYGYTF. The CDR3 nucleotides are TGTGCCAGCAGCTTAACGGGGATAGACTATGGCTACACCTTC.

This clonotype has a count of ten or more. The chain combines TRBV9 with TRBJ2-3; D ambiguous. The germline V gene has CDR1 SGDLS and CDR2 YYNGEE. CDR3 length: 15 residues. Trimming removed 4 bases at V and 4 bases at J, with 16 bases between. CDR3 bases: TGTGCCAGCAGCCAATCCCCTGGAGAGGCAGATACGCAGTATTTT. This encodes CASSQSPGEADTQYF. The complete variable domain, with remaining parts taken from reference TRBV9 and TRBJ2-3, reads DSGVTQTPKHLITATGQRVTLRCSPRSGDLSVYWYQQSLDQGLQFLIQYYNGEERAKGNILERFSAQQFPDLHSELNLSSLELGDSALYFCASSQSPGEADTQYFGPGTRLTVL.

The chain is built from TRBV29-1 and TRBJ2-7; D assignment may be TRBD1 or TRBD2 (6 bases each). There are 11 residues in the CDR3. Trimming removed 4 bases at V and 6 bases at J, with 10 bases between. Germline V gene lookup returns CDR1 SQVTM and CDR2 ANQGSEA. CDR3 nucleotides: TGCAGCGTTGCCTCGGGGGCCGAGCAGTACTTC. Encoded protein: CSVASGAEQYF.